Presented here are 27 T cell receptor beta chains from one specimen sequenced in a study of response to subunit inactivated influenza vaccine. TCRdb reanalysed the RT-PCR reads using MiXCR and keeps one entry per CDR3 protein. The sample has around 160,000 distinct CDR3 sequences; approximately 10% are singletons. This specimen consisted of non-naive T cells sorted from PBMCs, obtained roughly 45 days after vaccination. Receptor source: a man in his fifties or sixties who received an inactivated influenza vaccine.

This chain uses TRBV2 with TRBJ1-2; D might be TRBD1 (6 bases). Trimming removed 1 base from V and 4 bases from J, with 7 bases in between. The CDR3 has 13 residues. The germline CDR1 and CDR2 sequences are SNHLY and FYNNEI. This CDR3 reads CASSEGGAYGYTF. In DNA, the CDR3 is TGTGCCAGCAGTGAAGGGGGGGCCTATGGCTACACCTTC.

This clonotype has just a few counts. This chain links TRBV5-1 with TRBJ2-5; 8 bases are shared with TRBD1. This CDR3 contains 14 residues. V was pared by 0 bases and J by 5 bases, with 3 bases of the junction left unmatched. Germline V gene lookup returns CDR1 SGHRS and CDR2 YFSETQ. DNA for the CDR3: TGCGCCAGCAGCTTGGGGACAGGGTGGGAGACCCAGTACTTC. It yields the protein CASSLGTGWETQYF.

The rearrangement links TRBV2 to TRBJ2-5; the match to TRBD2 covers 9 bases. CDR1 is SNHLY, CDR2 FYNNEI, per germline. J was trimmed by 4 bases and V by 6 bases; bases with no gene match: 9. CDR3 size: 15 residues. The CDR3 spells CASRNTGTSLETQYF. CDR3 DNA: TGTGCCAGCAGAAATACAGGGACTAGCTTAGAGACCCAGTACTTC.

This clonotype was counted a few times. Its ends do not fully match the called genes, so a read error is possible. The gene calls are TRBV2 and TRBJ1-1; 9 bases line up with TRBD1. This CDR3 comprises 13 residues. Germline CDR1 reads SNHLY; CDR2 reads FYNNEI. The DNA for the CDR3 is TGTGCCAGTAGTGGACAGGGGACAGGAGAAGCTTTCTTT. It translates to CASSGQGTGEAFF.

This clonotype was counted at least ten times. The J gene is TRBJ1-2, the V gene TRBV5-6; no firm D call. The CDR3 totals 16 residues. V lost 2 bases, J lost 4 bases, and 18 bases lay in between. Germline assignment: CDR1 SGHDT and CDR2 YYEEEE. This CDR3 is CASSFGRARGSYGYTF. CDR3 bases: TGTGCCAGCAGCTTCGGTAGGGCGCGGGGATCCTATGGCTACACCTTC.

This clonotype turned up a few times. The genes are TRBV9 and TRBJ2-3; a weak D match, TRBD2 (6 bases). V shed 1 base and J shed 2 bases, with 20 bases lying between them. Per the germline V gene, CDR1 is SGDLS and CDR2 is YYNGEE. The CDR3 is 18 residues long. CDR3 sequence reads: CASSVSLFGGATTDTQYF. As DNA, the CDR3 is TGTGCCAGCAGCGTAAGCTTGTTCGGCGGGGCCACCACAGATACGCAGTATTTT. The entire variable domain, with the rest obtained from reference TRBV9 and TRBJ2-3, is as follows: DSGVTQTPKHLITATGQRVTLRCSPRSGDLSVYWYQQSLDQGLQFLIQYYNGEERAKGNILERFSAQQFPDLHSELNLSSLELGDSALYFCASSVSLFGGATTDTQYFGPGTRLTVL.

At least ten counts were recorded for this clonotype. This rearrangement joins TRBV5-5 to TRBJ2-5; the D is unclear. From germline, CDR1 is SGHKS and CDR2 YYEKEE (reference sequence). Trimming pared 0 bases from V and 7 bases from J, leaving 10 bases between. This CDR3 is built from 13 residues. CDR3 nucleotide sequence: TGTGCCAGCAGCTTGGAAGGTCCAGGGACCCAGTACTTC. It yields the protein CASSLEGPGTQYF. The variable domain in full, completed from reference TRBV5-5 and TRBJ2-5, reads DAGVTQSPTHLIKTRGQQVTLRCSPISGHKSVSWYQQVLGQGPQFIFQYYEKEERGRGNFPDRFSARQFPNYSSELNVNALLLGDSALYLCASSLEGPGTQYFGPGTRLLVL.

The table lists this clonotype with a few counts. The chain recombines TRBV18 with TRBJ2-3; 11 positions match TRBD2. V gave up 1 base and J gave up 5 bases; unmatched junction bases: 11. The CDR3 sequence is 18 residues long. The germline gives CDR1 KGHSH, CDR2 LQKENI. CDR3 residues: CASSPRTSGGPTKDTQYF. The CDR3 DNA reads as TGTGCCAGCTCACCACGTACTAGCGGGGGTCCTACAAAAGATACGCAGTATTTT.

In this sample, this clonotype turned up a few times. The J gene is TRBJ2-3, the V gene TRBV7-9; TRBD2 aligns across 10 bases. Germline CDR1 and CDR2: SEHNR and FQNEAQ (reference sequence). The CDR3 spans 15 residues. With V trimmed by 8 bases and J by 3 bases, 8 bases remained unmatched. The CDR3 DNA is TGTGCCAGCCTGATCCTAGCGGGGGATACAGATACGCAGTATTTT. Its protein product is CASLILAGDTDTQYF.

Note on this clonotype: A junction end diverges from the germline sequence, so it may reflect a read error. The chain's CDR3 is CSVEWRGAGDF. CDR3 nucleotides: TGCAGCGTTGAGTGGAGGGGGGCGGGCGACTTC. This chain connects TRBV29-1 to TRBJ2-5; D is tentatively TRBD1 or TRBD2 (6 bases each). This CDR3 is 11 amino acids long. CDR1 and CDR2 from the germline V gene are SQVTM and ANQGSEA.

In DNA, the CDR3 is TGTGCCAGCAGTTGGATGTATGGCTACACCTTC. This gives the protein CASSWMYGYTF. The chain is built from TRBV28 and TRBJ1-2, with unresolved D. From germline, CDR1 is MDHEN and CDR2 SYDVKM. The CDR3 is made up of 11 amino acids. The ends were cut back, 4 bases at V and 5 bases at J, with 5 bases in the middle.

This clonotype was seen only a few times. V usage is TRBV7-2 and J usage is TRBJ2-5; D not resolved. V lost 1 base and J lost 4, with 10 bases in between. Germline V lookup: CDR1 SGHTA, CDR2 FQGNSA. The CDR3 is 14 residues long. The CDR3 DNA reads TGTGCCAGCAGCTTAGGTGTCGCTAGAGAGACCCAGTACTTC. Encoded protein: CASSLGVARETQYF.

This clonotype was seen more than once but under ten times. The J gene is TRBJ1-4, the V gene TRBV12-3 or TRBV12-4; D is undetermined. The CDR3 extends over 14 amino acids. V lost 4 bases and J 8 bases, leaving 14 bases between the germline ends. For the CDR3, the DNA is TGTGCCAGCAGTTCCGGCAGGTCTCGGGAAAAACTGTTTTTT. Its translation is CASSSGRSREKLFF.

This rearrangement joins TRBV24-1 to TRBJ2-1; D is uncertain. Trimming left V 3 bases short and J 2 bases short, with 16 bases between. This CDR3 spans 17 amino acids. Germline V gene lookup returns CDR1 KGHDR and CDR2 SFDVKD. The CDR3 DNA reads as TGTGCCACCAGTGATCCCGCCGTTGCGCAGACCTACAATGAGCAGTTCTTC. It specifies CATSDPAVAQTYNEQFF.

J is TRBJ2-1 and V is TRBV5-1; perhaps TRBD2 as D (6 bases). The germline gives CDR1 SGHRS, CDR2 YFSETQ. The CDR3 length is 16 residues. Between the trimmed V and J ends, which lost 0 bases and 5 bases, there was a span of 15 bases. The CDR3 loop is CASSLGGGWSNNEQFF. The DNA of the CDR3 is TGCGCCAGCAGCTTGGGTGGGGGGTGGTCCAACAATGAGCAGTTCTTC.

This clonotype was detected many times. The J gene is TRBJ2-7, the V gene TRBV5-6; unclear D gene. The CDR3 loop spans 14 amino acids. V lost 2 bases and J 2 bases, leaving 11 bases between the germline ends. CDR1 is SGHDT, CDR2 YYEEEE, per germline. The CDR3 sequence: CASSLRHVPYEQYF. DNA for the CDR3: TGTGCCAGCAGCTTACGACACGTTCCCTACGAGCAGTACTTC. Together with reference TRBV5-6 and TRBJ2-7, the CDR3 gives the full variable domain: DAGVTQSPTHLIKTRGQQVTLRCSPKSGHDTVSWYQQALGQGPQFIFQYYEEEERQRGNFPDRFSGHQFPNYSSELNVNALLLGDSALYLCASSLRHVPYEQYFGPGTRLTVT.

This clonotype was detected a few times. This chain's CDR3 is CSVGPALNTEAFF. For the CDR3, the DNA is TGCAGCGTTGGTCCTGCATTGAACACTGAAGCTTTCTTT. The chain is built from TRBV29-1 and TRBJ1-1; no clear D gene. Germline V CDR1 and CDR2: SQVTM, ANQGSEA. The CDR3 covers 13 residues. The V end was cut by 4 bases, the J end by 0 bases, with 9 bases between.

This clonotype was detected only a few times. The CDR3 here is CASSFGRAAYEQYF. Here the CDR3 DNA reads TGTGCCAGCAGTTTTGGGAGGGCGGCCTACGAGCAGTACTTC. V usage is TRBV12-3 or TRBV12-4 and J usage is TRBJ2-7; 7 bases agree with TRBD2. With V trimmed by 3 bases and J by 2 bases, 4 bases remained unmatched. CDR3 size: 14 residues.

The rearrangement uses TRBV21-1 and TRBJ2-3; TRBD2, the table's D call, was not compared with the DNA. TRBV21-1 is a listed pseudogene. The CDR3 runs 17 residues. The CDR3 DNA reads as TGTGCCAGCAGGGGAACAGACGGGACTAGCAGCCCAGATACGCAGTATTTT. This codes for CASRGTDGTSSPDTQYF.

There are a few counts of this clonotype. V gene TRBV2 combines with J gene TRBJ2-1, with D tentatively TRBD1 (5 bases). Germline V gene data show CDR1 as SNHLY and CDR2 as FYNNEI. Trimming took off 6 bases at V and 3 bases at J, with 15 bases between the two ends. The CDR3 contains 15 residues. The CDR3: CASSDRNRNYNEQFF. CDR3 nucleotides: TGTGCCAGCAGCGACCGAAACAGGAACTACAATGAGCAGTTCTTC. The full variable domain, with the rest looked up from reference TRBV2 and TRBJ2-1, is EPEVTQTPSHQVTQMGQEVILRCVPISNHLYFYWYRQILGQKVEFLVSFYNNEISEKSEIFDDQFSVERPDGSNFTLKIRSTKLEDSAMYFCASSDRNRNYNEQFFGPGTRLTVL.

As regards this clonotype: At one end the junction does not follow the germline gene, possibly because of a read error. The chain has TRBV7-2 and TRBJ2-1; 8 nucleotides agree with TRBD2. Per the germline V gene, CDR1 is SGHTA and CDR2 is FQGNSA. The CDR3 loop spans 13 amino acids. The CDR3 sequence: CASSLGRENDQFF. In DNA, the CDR3 is TGTGCCAGCAGCCTCGGGAGGGAGAATGATCAGTTCTTC.

V gene TRBV7-9 combines with J gene TRBJ2-5, with D unclear. The V end lost 3 bases, the J end lost 5 bases, and 7 bases lay between the germline ends. CDR3 size: 12 residues. Germline V gene lookup returns CDR1 SEHNR and CDR2 FQNEAQ (reference sequence). The CDR3 region has the DNA TGTGCCAGCAGCTTCCAGGTGGAGACCCAGTACTTC. This gives the protein CASSFQVETQYF.

This clonotype was picked up a small number of times. The J gene is TRBJ1-1, the V gene TRBV20-1, with 9 bases aligning to TRBD1. The CDR3 is 13 amino acids. Germline CDR1 DFQATT, CDR2 SNEGSKA (reference sequence). With 5 bases clipped from V and 4 bases from J, the junction kept 5 bases outside the gene matches. CDR3 nucleotide sequence: TGCAGTGCTGGGACAGGGCTGGGCACTGAAGCTTTCTTT. This sequence encodes CSAGTGLGTEAFF.

The chain uses TRBV27 and TRBJ2-1; 9 bases agree with TRBD1. The CDR3 loop spans 15 amino acids. Looked up from germline, CDR1 is MNHEY and CDR2 is SMNVEV (reference sequence). The J segment lost 7 bases and the V segment lost 5 bases, leaving 9 bases of the junction unmatched. The CDR3 sequence is CASSATGTGWNEQFF. For the CDR3, the DNA is TGTGCCAGCAGTGCCACCGGGACAGGGTGGAATGAGCAGTTCTTC.

Only a few counts were recorded for this clonotype. The chain couples TRBV7-9 to TRBJ2-1; 8 bases agree with TRBD2. There are 17 residues in the CDR3. V dropped 6 bases and J dropped 7; count of bases not matched to a gene: 17. CDR1 and CDR2 from the germline V gene are SEHNR and FQNEAQ (reference sequence). CDR3 amino acids: CASRPTRGGSRINEQFF. The DNA for the CDR3 is TGTGCCAGCAGACCTACACGCGGGGGGAGCCGGATAAATGAGCAGTTCTTC.

V and J are TRBV12-3 or TRBV12-4 and TRBJ2-6; D remains unclear. V was clipped by 3 bases and J by 2 bases, with 17 bases between them. The CDR3 spans 18 residues. The CDR3 region is CASSFSDFGITGANVLTF. In DNA form, the CDR3 reads TGTGCCAGCAGTTTTTCTGATTTTGGCATAACTGGGGCCAACGTCCTGACTTTC.

The rearrangement uses TRBV7-2 and TRBJ2-7; 9 positions match TRBD2. Trimming removed 6 bases from V and 7 bases from J; junction bases left unmatched: 4. The germline V gene has CDR1 SGHTA and CDR2 FQGNSA. This CDR3 has 12 amino acids. In DNA, the CDR3 is TGTGCCAGCAGAGCGGGAGGAGGTGAGCAGTACTTC. Its protein is CASRAGGGEQYF.